Following are 11 T cell receptor beta chains from one sample sequenced in a study of cytomegalovirus exposure and HLA in healthy donors (TCRdb year 2017). Library preparation used the immunoSEQ multiplex PCR assay. The multiplex PCR relied on a mix of 60 forward primers for TCR Vbeta segments and 13 reverse primers for TCR Jbeta segments. TCRdb provides this immuneACCESS table in a form limited to in-frame rearrangements. Some clones are lacking; in checked studies, under half of them reflect an unresolved V gene, and why the rest are absent is not known. The sample table lists 100,000 or so clones, about 74% of them with a count of one. 4.5% to 5% of the sample is held by the ten biggest clonotypes. The sample was PBMCs. These receptors were obtained from a woman under 30 in good health and CMV-seropositive.

V is TRBV4-3 and J is TRBJ2-1; D unresolved. In germline, CDR1 is LGHNA, CDR2 YSLEER. CDR3 length: 15 residues. Trimming pared 1 base from V and 4 bases from J, leaving 11 bases between. CDR3 DNA sequence: TGCGCCAGCAGCCAAGGTCGAGGAGCTTACAATGAGCAGTTCTTC. Protein sequence: CASSQGRGAYNEQFF.

This clone occurred a few times. This chain joins TRBV5-1 and TRBJ2-1; D is unclear. V gave up 0 bases and J gave up 4 bases, with 5 bases separating them. The CDR3 length is 13 residues. From germline, CDR1 is SGHRS and CDR2 YFSETQ. The DNA of the CDR3 is TGCGCCAGCAGCTTGGGGCAGTACAATGAGCAGTTCTTC. Residues: CASSLGQYNEQFF.

V is TRBV9 and J is TRBJ2-1; D might be TRBD2 (6 bases). The germline V gene has CDR1 SGDLS and CDR2 YYNGEE. V was cut by 5 bases and J by 2 bases, with 14 bases left in between. This CDR3 region has 15 residues. This CDR3 is CASRPPGGAYNEQFF. In DNA, the CDR3 is TGTGCCAGCAGACCCCCCGGGGGAGCCTACAATGAGCAGTTCTTC.

This clone was detected a few times. This sequence joins TRBV11-2 and TRBJ2-2; 8 nucleotides align to TRBD2. Germline CDR1 SGHAT, CDR2 FQNNGV. The CDR3 spans 13 residues. As DNA, the CDR3 is TGTGCTAGCGGGGCAGCAAACACCGGGGAGCTGTTTTTT. Translated: CASGAANTGELFF.

This clone was observed once. This rearrangement joins TRBV7-9 to TRBJ2-2, with TRBD2 matching 13 bases. The CDR3 totals 16 residues. Trimming removed 10 bases from V and 5 bases from J; junction bases left unmatched: 10. Per the germline V gene, CDR1 is SEHNR and CDR2 is FQNEAQ (reference sequence). CDR3 DNA: TGTGCCACCGGGACTAGCGGGACCCTAGGGACCGGGGAGCTGTTTTTT. Amino acid sequence: CATGTSGTLGTGELFF.

V usage is TRBV4-1 and J usage is TRBJ1-4, with a weak D call TRBD1 (5 bases). In germline, CDR1 is MGHRA, CDR2 YSYEKL. The CDR3 is 18 amino acids. The V and J ends lost 3 bases and 0 bases respectively, with 17 bases between them. This CDR3 reads CASSQGLAGLATNEKLFF. The CDR3 coding sequence is TGCGCCAGCAGCCAGGGGTTGGCAGGGCTGGCAACTAATGAAAAACTGTTTTTT.

As DNA, the CDR3 is TGTGCCAGTAGTATTGCCCTGCCGGGACAGGGTCGAGGAAGCAATCAGCCCCAGCATTTT. The encoded protein is CASSIALPGQGRGSNQPQHF. The chain has TRBV19 and TRBJ1-5, with 9 bases identical to TRBD1. The germline CDR1 and CDR2 sequences are LNHDA and SQIVND (reference sequence). This CDR3 has 20 residues. V gave up 3 bases and J gave up 1 base; unmatched junction bases: 16.

This clone was picked up one time. The CDR3 DNA sequence: TGCGCCAGCAGGGCGGGGAGCTCTGGGGCCAACGTCCTGACTTTC. Encoded protein: CASRAGSSGANVLTF. The V and J genes are TRBV10-2 and TRBJ2-6; possibly TRBD2 for D (6 bases). CDR3 size: 15 residues. V lost 6 bases, J lost 0 bases, and 9 bases lay in between. The germline V gene has CDR1 WSHSY and CDR2 SAAADI.

CDR3 loop: CASSSPGEDLNYGYTF. The DNA for the CDR3 is TGTGCCAGCAGCTCCCCCGGGGAGGACCTTAACTATGGCTACACCTTC. The gene calls are TRBV28 and TRBJ1-2; D unclear. Germline V gives CDR1 MDHEN, CDR2 SYDVKM. V was shortened by 6 bases and J by 1 base, with 18 bases between the two germline ends. The CDR3 is 16 amino acids.

The chain links TRBV19 to TRBJ2-2; tentatively, D is TRBD1 (5 bases). The V gene's germline CDR1 is LNHDA and CDR2 SQIVND (reference sequence). There are 14 residues in the CDR3. Trimming stripped 5 bases from V and 7 bases from J, with 14 bases between. The CDR3 sequence is CASSPQGVHGELFF. The CDR3 DNA sequence: TGTGCCAGTAGTCCCCAAGGGGTTCACGGGGAGCTGTTTTTT.

This chain uses TRBV7-9 with TRBJ2-2, with D hard to call. This CDR3 is built from 13 residues. CDR1 and CDR2 (germline): SEHNR, FQNEAQ (reference sequence). V was clipped by 5 bases and J by 4 bases, with 8 bases between them. The CDR3, as DNA: TGTGCCAGCAGCCGAAGCCCCACCGGGGAGCTGTTTTTT. Protein product: CASSRSPTGELFF.